One and the same sample provided the 9 T cell receptor beta chains below, sequenced in a study of shared clonotypes between healthy human individuals. Naive CD8 cells comprised CD45RO-negative, CCR7-positively selected cells, excluding terminally differentiated effector memory CD45RA+ cells. Some clones are missing from TCRdb's copy, which holds only in-frame ones; the method was immunoSEQ multiplex PCR. The table includes hundreds of thousands of clones, about 90% detected once. The specimen was naive CD8+ T cells sorted from blood. The receptor source for this set is a man aged 25-45 years in good health.

For this clone: The sample contains more than one DNA sequence encoding this CDR3. The gene calls are TRBV19 and TRBJ2-7; D not resolved. CDR3 length equals 13 residues. CDR1 and CDR2 (germline): LNHDA, SQIVND (reference sequence). The germline V and J ends were trimmed by 5 bases and 4 bases, with 12 bases remaining between them. Here the CDR3 reads CASSPGVEYEQYF. The CDR3, as DNA: TGTGCCAGTAGTCCTGGGGTCGAATACGAGCAGTACTTC.

The chain employs TRBV27 and TRBJ2-3, with D uncertain. Trimming took 0 bases from V and 0 from J, leaving 10 bases between them. Per germline, CDR1 MNHEY and CDR2 SMNVEV (reference sequence). This CDR3 is 16 amino acids long. The CDR3 sequence is CASSLSISGSTDTQYF. The CDR3 DNA is TGTGCCAGCAGTTTATCGATTAGTGGGAGCACAGATACGCAGTATTTT.

The V gene is TRBV10-2, the J gene TRBJ1-1; D might be TRBD1 (5 bases). V gave up 3 bases and J gave up 0 bases, with 20 bases separating them. This CDR3 has 18 residues. The germline gives CDR1 WSHSY, CDR2 SAAADI. This chain's CDR3 is CASSDTPGVGVMNTEAFF. CDR3 nucleotides: TGCGCCAGCAGTGATACTCCGGGGGTTGGGGTGATGAACACTGAAGCTTTCTTT.

The chain links TRBV28 to TRBJ2-3, with D possibly TRBD2 on 5 matching bases. Germline assignment: CDR1 MDHEN and CDR2 SYDVKM. This CDR3 is built from 14 residues. V lost 3 bases, J lost 4 bases, and 11 bases lay in between. CDR3 nucleotide sequence: TGTGCCAGCAGTTTGGGAGATTTGGCAGATACGCAGTATTTT. Amino acid sequence: CASSLGDLADTQYF.

V usage is TRBV5-1 and J usage is TRBJ2-3, with 11 bases identical to TRBD2. Germline V CDR1 and CDR2: SGHRS, YFSETQ. The CDR3 is 19 residues long. With V trimmed by 4 bases and J by 0 bases, 13 bases remained unmatched. This CDR3 is CASSRIGLAGTDSTDTQYF. CDR3 in DNA: TGCGCCAGCAGCCGAATTGGACTAGCGGGCACCGATAGCACAGATACGCAGTATTTT.

A single count supports this clone. The chain carries TRBV2 and TRBJ1-1, with D perhaps TRBD1 (6 bases). The CDR3 contains 15 residues. V dropped 6 bases and J dropped 3 bases, with 17 bases sitting between them. The germline V gene has CDR1 SNHLY and CDR2 FYNNEI. CDR3 sequence (DNA): TGTGCCAGCAGCGACCCAACAGGGACCGACACTGAAGCTTTCTTT. Translating it yields CASSDPTGTDTEAFF.

V gene TRBV5-6 combines with J gene TRBJ2-7; D is uncertain. Germline V lookup: CDR1 SGHDT, CDR2 YYEEEE. The CDR3 contains 11 residues. V was cut by 7 bases and J by 2 bases, with 7 bases left in between. The CDR3 protein is CASGPPYEQYF. DNA of the CDR3: TGTGCCAGCGGCCCCCCCTACGAGCAGTACTTC.

The V and J genes are TRBV19 and TRBJ2-7; D possibly uses TRBD1 or TRBD2 (5 bases each). V was shortened by 3 bases and J by 7 bases, with 13 bases between the two germline ends. Germline assignment: CDR1 LNHDA and CDR2 SQIVND (reference sequence). This CDR3 region has 13 residues. This chain's CDR3 is CASSMRGYREQYF. The CDR3 nucleotides read TGTGCCAGTAGTATGAGGGGTTACCGAGAGCAGTACTTC.

The chain joins TRBV25-1 to TRBJ2-7; D call uncertain. V was pared by 7 bases and J by 0 bases, with 16 bases between. Germline V lookup: CDR1 MGHDK, CDR2 SYGVNS. This CDR3 is 15 amino acids long. As DNA, the CDR3 is TGTGCCAGCACCGATCCCCAGGCTGACTCCTACGAGCAGTACTTC. It yields the protein CASTDPQADSYEQYF.